A single sample is the source of the 12 T cell receptor beta chains below, sequenced in a study of radiotherapy plus CTLA-4 blockade in lung cancer. The repertoire was sequenced with immunoSEQ multiplex PCR; TCRdb's copy has only in-frame clones and lacks some. The data show roughly 30,000 clones, around four fifths seen once. Sequenced material: peripheral blood, taken from a patient treated with radiotherapy plus ipilimumab. The origin of the receptors is a human donor with non-small cell lung cancer who had stable disease on radiotherapy plus ipilimumab.

This clone has a single count. The rearrangement joins TRBV2 to TRBJ1-2; no definite D call. The CDR3 runs to 15 residues. Germline V CDR1 and CDR2: SNHLY, FYNNEI. Trimming removed 4 bases from V and 4 bases from J, with 16 bases in between. CDR3 sequence (DNA): TGTGCCAGCAGTGCCCCTTGGGAGGGCCGCTATGGCTACACCTTC. This encodes CASSAPWEGRYGYTF.

This chain joins TRBV27 and TRBJ1-2, with a possible D match to TRBD1 (6 bases). The CDR3 extends over 13 amino acids. V lost 5 bases and J 4 bases, leaving 11 bases between the germline ends. Per the germline V gene, CDR1 is MNHEY and CDR2 is SMNVEV (reference sequence). Here the CDR3 reads CASSKGDPYGYTF. The CDR3 DNA sequence: TGTGCCAGCAGTAAGGGGGACCCCTATGGCTACACCTTC.

This clone was found once. The chain recombines TRBV19 with TRBJ1-4; 7 positions match TRBD1. This CDR3 has 15 amino acids. V was pared by 3 bases and J by 6 bases, with 7 bases of the junction left unmatched. From germline, CDR1 is LNHDA and CDR2 SQIVND (reference sequence). The CDR3 spells CASSITRQGHEKLFF. The CDR3 bases are TGTGCCAGTAGTATTACCCGACAGGGCCATGAAAAACTGTTTTTT.

The chain recombines TRBV4-3 with TRBJ1-6; 8 nucleotides agree with TRBD1. This CDR3 comprises 15 residues. V lost 4 bases and J lost 5; bases outside the gene matches: 4. CDR1 and CDR2 (germline): LGHNA, YSLEER. In DNA form, the CDR3 reads TGCGCCAGCAGCCGCGGACAGGGAAATAATTCACCCCTCCACTTT. This codes for CASSRGQGNNSPLHF.

CDR3 in DNA: TGTGCCAGCAGCTTAGATGCAGAGCGGGACGGGGCCAACGTCCTGACTTTC. Protein: CASSLDAERDGANVLTF. This chain uses TRBV7-8 with TRBJ2-6, with 7 nucleotides matching TRBD2. V gave up 1 base and J gave up 4 bases; unmatched junction bases: 7. Germline V gene sequence: CDR1 SGHVS, CDR2 FQNEAQ. The CDR3 totals 17 residues.

The chain employs TRBV6-4 and TRBJ2-3, with 10 positions matching TRBD2. V was pared by 5 bases and J by 2 bases, with 4 bases of the junction left unmatched. The CDR3 is made up of 15 amino acids. CDR1 and CDR2 (germline): MRHNA, SNTAGT. CDR3 loop: CASSFSGGTTDTQYF. The DNA for the CDR3 is TGTGCCAGCAGTTTTAGCGGGGGGACCACAGATACGCAGTATTTT.

This chain connects TRBV5-1 to TRBJ1-1, with D uncertain. CDR3 length: 13 residues. V gave up 3 bases and J gave up 1 base, with 7 bases separating them. The germline V gene has CDR1 SGHRS and CDR2 YFSETQ. The CDR3 bases are TGCGCCAGCAGCTCTTACCCGAACACTGAAGCTTTCTTT. It codes for CASSSYPNTEAFF.

The rearrangement joins TRBV5-1 to TRBJ2-7; 8 bases map to TRBD2. The CDR3 is 17 residues long. The V and J ends lost 0 bases and 7 bases, in that order; junction bases with no gene match: 15. The germline V gene has CDR1 SGHRS and CDR2 YFSETQ. CDR3 residues: CASSLDPPGGILREQYV. In DNA, the CDR3 is TGCGCCAGCAGCTTGGATCCACCGGGGGGGATCTTGAGGGAGCAGTACGTC.

The J gene is TRBJ2-1, the V gene TRBV6-5; 9 bases agree with TRBD2. Germline V gene lookup returns CDR1 MNHEY and CDR2 SVGAGI. V was clipped by 5 bases and J by 7 bases; unmatched bases: 6. This CDR3 contains 14 residues. The CDR3 coding sequence is TGTGCCAGCAGTGCGGGGGGGCCTATAAATGAGCAGTTCTTC. Its protein is CASSAGGPINEQFF.

The chain has TRBV2 and TRBJ2-2; D unclear. This CDR3 spans 13 amino acids. The germline gives CDR1 SNHLY, CDR2 FYNNEI. Trimming took 6 bases from V and 6 from J, leaving 11 bases between them. The CDR3 loop reads CASSQTVAGELFF. For the CDR3, the DNA is TGTGCCAGCAGCCAGACGGTAGCCGGGGAGCTGTTTTTT. Variable domain in full (rest from reference TRBV2 and TRBJ2-2): EPEVTQTPSHQVTQMGQEVILRCVPISNHLYFYWYRQILGQKVEFLVSFYNNEISEKSEIFDDQFSVERPDGSNFTLKIRSTKLEDSAMYFCASSQTVAGELFFGEGSRLTVL.

The chain is built from TRBV9 and TRBJ1-1; a possible D gene is TRBD1 (5 bases). There are 14 residues in the CDR3. Germline values: CDR1 SGDLS, CDR2 YYNGEE. Deletions cut 5 bases from V and 1 base from J, with 12 bases between. This CDR3 reads CASSLSDRNTEAFF. The CDR3 DNA is TGTGCCAGCAGTCTTAGCGACAGGAACACTGAAGCTTTCTTT.

V usage is TRBV7-9 and J usage is TRBJ1-2, with D hard to call. The germline gives CDR1 SEHNR, CDR2 FQNEAQ (reference sequence). Deletions cut 8 bases from V and 4 bases from J, with 14 bases between. The CDR3 sequence is 13 residues long. The CDR3: CASWTVNGYGYTF. CDR3 sequence (DNA): TGTGCCAGCTGGACGGTGAACGGCTATGGCTACACCTTC.